The 28 T cell receptor beta chains listed next were all sequenced from one sample in a study of T cell repertoires in cytomegalovirus infection. These receptors have no identified antigens. TCRdb called the reads again in MiXCR, with one record for every CDR3 protein. The top ten hold around two fifths of the sample, which has about half a million distinct CDR3 sequences, roughly 43% seen once. The sample was cultured PBMCs, taken from culture after CMV antigen stimulation. Receptors originate from a human donor in good health (CMV status not recorded). Some clones in this sample may be carry-over from other donors' samples.

This chain links TRBV6-2 or TRBV6-3 with TRBJ1-2; D remains unclear. Trimming removed 0 bases at V and 4 bases at J, with 6 bases between. Germline-derived CDR1 and CDR2 are MNHEY and SVGEGT. This CDR3 has 13 residues. Here the CDR3 reads CASSYSIIYGYTF. As DNA, the CDR3 is TGTGCCAGCAGTTACTCGATAATCTATGGCTACACCTTC.

This clonotype has more than one count but fewer than ten. The chain combines TRBV20-1 with TRBJ2-1; no clear D gene. The CDR3 has 14 residues. Germline values: CDR1 DFQATT, CDR2 SNEGSKA (reference sequence). V was cut by 0 bases and J by 3 bases, with 9 bases left in between. The CDR3 here is CSARESNGYNEQFF. The CDR3 region has the DNA TGCAGTGCTAGAGAGTCTAACGGCTACAATGAGCAGTTCTTC.

Only one count was recorded for this clonotype. The chain uses TRBV15 and TRBJ2-7; the D is unclear. V was cut by 0 bases and J by 6 bases, with 12 bases left in between. Germline values: CDR1 LNHNV, CDR2 YYDKDF (reference sequence). CDR3 length: 14 amino acids. In DNA form, the CDR3 reads TGTGCCACCAGCAGAGATGGGGTGACCGGCGAGCAGTACTTC. Encoded protein: CATSRDGVTGEQYF. Combining the CDR3 with reference TRBV15 and TRBJ2-7 gives the whole variable domain DAMVIQNPRYQVTQFGKPVTLSCSQTLNHNVMYWYQQKSSQAPKLLFHYYDKDFNNEADTPDNFQSRRPNTSFCFLDIRSPGLGDTAMYLCATSRDGVTGEQYFGPGTRLTVT.

The genes are TRBV11-2 and TRBJ2-7; no clear D gene. This CDR3 contains 15 residues. Germline loops: CDR1 SGHAT, CDR2 FQNNGV. V dropped 5 bases and J dropped 1 base, with 15 bases sitting between them. For the CDR3, the DNA is TGTGCCAGCAGCCCCGCGTTCGGTCCGTCCTACGAGCAGTACTTC. As protein: CASSPAFGPSYEQYF.

J is TRBJ2-5 and V is TRBV10-3; possibly TRBD2 for D (5 bases). This CDR3 spans 12 amino acids. From germline, CDR1 is ENHRY and CDR2 SYGVKD. V was clipped by 5 bases and J by 4 bases, with 8 bases between them. The CDR3 nucleotides read TGTGCCATCAGTACCAGCGGAGAGACCCAGTACTTC. Translated, it gives CAISTSGETQYF.

The rearrangement joins TRBV5-4 to TRBJ1-1; D gene unclear. The CDR3 is made up of 14 amino acids. V dropped 1 base and J dropped 1 base, with 8 bases sitting between them. CDR1 is SGHNT, CDR2 YYREEE, per germline (reference sequence). CDR3 in DNA: TGTGCCAGCAGCTTGTACGAGAAGAACACTGAAGCTTTCTTT. Translated: CASSLYEKNTEAFF.

The CDR3 loop is CASSSHRGDYGYTF. The CDR3 DNA sequence: TGTGCCAGCAGTTCCCACAGGGGAGACTATGGCTACACCTTC. The chain employs TRBV27 and TRBJ1-2, with 7 positions matching TRBD1. The CDR3 runs to 14 residues. Losses at the gene ends were 4 bases for V and 3 bases for J; bases not matched to a gene: 5. CDR1 and CDR2 from the germline V gene are MNHEY and SMNVEV (reference sequence).

This clonotype appeared a few times. V is TRBV7-2 and J is TRBJ2-3; 10 nucleotides align to TRBD2. Germline V CDR1 and CDR2: SGHTA, FQGNSA. V dropped 0 bases and J dropped 4; count of bases not matched to a gene: 10. This CDR3 spans 18 amino acids. DNA of the CDR3: TGTGCCAGCAGCTTAGCGCCCCCGTTGACTAGCGGGTCAGATACGCAGTATTTT. This gives the protein CASSLAPPLTSGSDTQYF.

The chain recombines TRBV14 with TRBJ2-3, with no clear D. Trimming took off 0 bases at V and 5 bases at J, with 9 bases between the two ends. The CDR3 is made up of 14 amino acids. CDR1 and CDR2 from the germline V gene are SGHDN and FVKESK. CDR3 nucleotide sequence: TGTGCCAGCAGCCAAGACCTCAGTAGAGATACGCAGTATTTT. This translates into CASSQDLSRDTQYF. The full variable domain, with the rest looked up from reference TRBV14 and TRBJ2-3, is EAGVTQFPSHSVIEKGQTVTLRCDPISGHDNLYWYRRVMGKEIKFLLHFVKESKQDESGMPNNRFLAERTGGTYSTLKVQPAELEDSGVYFCASSQDLSRDTQYFGPGTRLTVL.

The chain uses TRBV7-8 and TRBJ2-5, with 9 bases lining up with TRBD2. Trimming cost V 3 bases and J 5 bases; bases outside gene matches: 10. The germline CDR1 and CDR2 sequences are SGHVS and FQNEAQ. The CDR3 length is 16 residues. The CDR3 loop is CASSFSLAGLSETQYF. The DNA of the CDR3 is TGTGCCAGCAGCTTTAGCCTAGCGGGACTGTCGGAGACCCAGTACTTC.

V is TRBV20-1 and J is TRBJ2-3; 14 bases are shared with TRBD2. Losses at the gene ends were 6 bases for V and 4 bases for J; bases not matched to a gene: 15. This CDR3 has 18 amino acids. Germline V gene sequence: CDR1 DFQATT, CDR2 SNEGSKA (reference sequence). The CDR3 is CSATQGTSGSVWADTQYF. CDR3 DNA sequence: TGCAGTGCCACGCAGGGGACTAGCGGGAGTGTTTGGGCAGATACGCAGTATTTT.

CDR3 residues: CASSHLRTADYEQYF. The CDR3 DNA reads TGTGCCAGCAGCCACCTTCGGACAGCCGATTACGAGCAGTACTTC. The V gene is TRBV6-2 or TRBV6-3, the J gene TRBJ2-7, with TRBD1 as a possible D gene (6 bases). The germline V and J ends were trimmed by 6 bases and 4 bases, with 19 bases remaining between them. The CDR3 has 15 amino acids. Germline V gene data show CDR1 as MNHEY and CDR2 as SVGEGT.

This clonotype was recorded once. The chain links TRBV5-4 to TRBJ2-5, with 11 bases identical to TRBD1. The V gene's germline CDR1 is SGHNT and CDR2 YYREEE (reference sequence). This CDR3 has 15 residues. V lost 4 bases, J lost 5 bases, and 7 bases stayed unmatched. Written as DNA, the CDR3 is TGTGCCAGCAGCCTGGGACAGGGGGTGGCGGAGACCCAGTACTTC. Its translation is CASSLGQGVAETQYF.

The sample holds a few counts of this clonotype. The chain joins TRBV2 to TRBJ1-5, with a tentative D call TRBD1 (5 bases). CDR1 is SNHLY, CDR2 FYNNEI, per germline. This CDR3 has 14 amino acids. V was pared by 4 bases and J by 9 bases, with 16 bases between. CDR3 DNA: TGTGCCAGCAGTGGAGGGGTGCGGTCTCCGCCCCAGCATTTT. Amino acids: CASSGGVRSPPQHF. Looking up the rest from reference TRBV2 and TRBJ1-5 gives the full variable domain: EPEVTQTPSHQVTQMGQEVILRCVPISNHLYFYWYRQILGQKVEFLVSFYNNEISEKSEIFDDQFSVERPDGSNFTLKIRSTKLEDSAMYFCASSGGVRSPPQHFGDGTRLSIL.

This chain joins TRBV6-6 and TRBJ2-4, with 7 bases identical to TRBD2. The V gene's germline CDR1 is MNHNY and CDR2 SVGAGI (reference sequence). Trimming at V came to 0 bases and at J to 0 bases, leaving 5 bases not matched to a gene. This CDR3 has 17 amino acids. CDR3 region: CASSYSPSGIAKNIQYF. The CDR3 region has the DNA TGTGCCAGCAGTTACTCTCCTAGCGGTATAGCCAAAAACATTCAGTACTTC.

This chain joins TRBV7-9 and TRBJ2-1; 8 positions agree with TRBD2. Germline V gives CDR1 SEHNR, CDR2 FQNEAQ (reference sequence). The ends lost 4 bases at V and 9 bases at J; junction bases unmatched: 11. This CDR3 comprises 15 residues. CDR3 nucleotides: TGTGCCAGCAGCTCCTTTTTGGGGACTAGATTTGAGCAGTTCTTC. Its protein product is CASSSFLGTRFEQFF.

In its sample, this clonotype was seen a few times. V usage is TRBV7-6 and J usage is TRBJ2-1; a weak D match, TRBD2 (6 bases). Per the germline V gene, CDR1 is SGHVS and CDR2 is FNYEAQ. The CDR3 extends over 14 amino acids. V was trimmed by 6 bases and J by 7 bases, leaving 16 bases between them. For the CDR3, the DNA is TGTGCCAGCAGTCCGCGGGACTCGCCTAATGAGCAGTTCTTC. This encodes CASSPRDSPNEQFF.

The chain couples TRBV6-5 to TRBJ2-5; D is uncertain. Germline values: CDR1 MNHEY, CDR2 SVGAGI. The V gene lost 5 bases and the J gene lost 6 bases, with 7 bases spanning the gap. This CDR3 has 11 amino acids. In DNA, the CDR3 is TGTGCCAGCAGTAACCACCAGACCCAGTACTTC. It specifies CASSNHQTQYF.

The chain employs TRBV7-2 and TRBJ2-5; a weak D match, TRBD1 (5 bases). Deletions cut 3 bases from V and 4 bases from J, with 12 bases between. The CDR3 has 14 amino acids. Looked up from germline, CDR1 is SGHTA and CDR2 is FQGNSA. The CDR3 DNA is TGTGCCAGCAGCTTTGTGGCAGGGCCAGAGACCCAGTACTTC. This encodes CASSFVAGPETQYF.

The chain links TRBV2 to TRBJ2-4; no reliable D call. The germline CDR1 and CDR2 sequences are SNHLY and FYNNEI. Trimming removed 8 bases at V and 7 bases at J, with 3 bases between. The CDR3 runs to 9 residues. The CDR3 sequence is CASGNIQYF. The CDR3 region has the DNA TGTGCCAGCGGGAACATTCAGTACTTC.

The V gene is TRBV20-1, the J gene TRBJ1-6; no clear D. The germline V gene has CDR1 DFQATT and CDR2 SNEGSKA (reference sequence). V was shortened by 0 bases and J by 4 bases, with 10 bases between the two germline ends. The CDR3 spans 15 residues. CDR3 nucleotide sequence: TGCAGTGCTAGAGAGGGTAGCGGGTATAATTCACCCCTCCACTTT. It specifies CSAREGSGYNSPLHF.

This clonotype was counted many times. The genes are TRBV7-2 and TRBJ2-7; 10 positions match TRBD1. The germline V gene encodes CDR1 SGHTA and CDR2 FQGNSA. V lost 6 bases and J lost 1; bases outside the gene matches: 6. The CDR3 has 15 residues. This CDR3 is CASRRPGQGSYEQYF. The CDR3 region has the DNA TGTGCCAGCAGACGCCCGGGACAGGGGTCCTACGAGCAGTACTTC. The full variable domain, with the rest looked up from reference TRBV7-2 and TRBJ2-7, is GAGVSQSPSNKVTEKGKDVELRCDPISGHTALYWYRQSLGQGLEFLIYFQGNSAPDKSGLPSDRFSAERTGGSVSTLTIQRTQQEDSAVYLCASRRPGQGSYEQYFGPGTRLTVT.

The CDR3 loop reads CASSQDDLAENEQYF. Here the CDR3 DNA reads TGCGCCAGCAGCCAAGATGATCTAGCGGAGAACGAGCAGTACTTC. The rearrangement joins TRBV4-1 to TRBJ2-7; 7 bases map to TRBD2. V shed 0 bases, J shed 5 bases, and the junction held 7 bases outside the gene matches. The CDR3 runs to 15 residues. Germline assignment: CDR1 MGHRA and CDR2 YSYEKL.

This clonotype was recorded a few times. The chain employs TRBV4-1 and TRBJ1-5; D gene ambiguous. V lost 1 base and J lost 0, with 13 bases in between. Per germline, CDR1 MGHRA and CDR2 YSYEKL. CDR3 length equals 17 residues. The CDR3 DNA sequence: TGCGCCAGCAGCCAAGGCCTAACCCTCAATAGCAATCAGCCCCAGCATTTT. It specifies CASSQGLTLNSNQPQHF.

This clonotype was seen only a few times. The rearrangement links TRBV7-9 to TRBJ1-4, with D possibly being TRBD1 (6 bases). This CDR3 has 15 amino acids. V lost 2 bases and J 7 bases, leaving 14 bases between the germline ends. The germline V gene encodes CDR1 SEHNR and CDR2 FQNEAQ (reference sequence). This chain's CDR3 is CASSLRDQGSEKLFF. CDR3 DNA: TGTGCCAGCAGCTTACGGGACCAGGGGAGTGAAAAACTGTTTTTT.

The V gene is TRBV7-9, the J gene TRBJ1-2; weak D call: TRBD1 (5 bases). The CDR3 extends over 17 amino acids. The V gene lost 5 bases and the J gene lost 8 bases, with 27 bases spanning the gap. Germline values: CDR1 SEHNR, CDR2 FQNEAQ (reference sequence). CDR3 nucleotide sequence: TGTGCCAGCAGCCCACTTACCCCGCGGGGGAGGGCTAGAGGCTACACCTTC. Its protein product is CASSPLTPRGRARGYTF.

The J gene is TRBJ2-3, the V gene TRBV7-2; 11 bases align to TRBD2. The CDR3 has 16 amino acids. Germline CDR1 SGHTA, CDR2 FQGNSA. After removal of 5 bases from V and 3 bases from J, the junction contained 7 bases not matched to a gene. The CDR3 spells CASSPVAGGPTDTQYF. The CDR3 coding sequence is TGTGCCAGCAGCCCCGTAGCGGGGGGGCCGACAGATACGCAGTATTTT.

The rearrangement links TRBV12-3 or TRBV12-4 to TRBJ1-3; TRBD1 agrees at 7 bases. Trimming removed 6 bases from V and 2 bases from J; junction bases left unmatched: 4. The CDR3 is 14 amino acids. CDR3 loop: CASRGTDTGNTIYF. The CDR3, as DNA: TGTGCCAGCAGGGGGACAGATACTGGAAACACCATATATTTT.